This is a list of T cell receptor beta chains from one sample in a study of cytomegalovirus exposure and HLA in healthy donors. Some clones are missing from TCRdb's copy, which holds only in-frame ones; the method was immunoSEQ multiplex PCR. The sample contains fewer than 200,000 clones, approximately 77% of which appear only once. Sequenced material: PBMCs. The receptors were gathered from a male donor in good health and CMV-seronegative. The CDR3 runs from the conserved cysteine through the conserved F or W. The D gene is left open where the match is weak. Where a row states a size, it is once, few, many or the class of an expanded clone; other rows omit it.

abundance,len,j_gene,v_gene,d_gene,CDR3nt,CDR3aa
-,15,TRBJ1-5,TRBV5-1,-,TGCGCCAGCAGCCCCGACAGCCGCGGCAATCAGCCCCAGCATTTT,CASSPDSRGNQPQHF
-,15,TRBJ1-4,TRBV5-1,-,TGCGCCAGCAGCTTTGACAGGACAACTAATGAAAAACTGTTTTTT,CASSFDRTTNEKLFF
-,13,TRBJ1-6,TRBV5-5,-,TGTGCCAGCAGCCCGGGTCTTAATTCACCCCTCCACTTT,CASSPGLNSPLHF
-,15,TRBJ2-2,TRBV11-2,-,TGTGCCAGCAGCGACCTCGGGATCAAAACCGGGGAGCTGTTTTTT,CASSDLGIKTGELFF
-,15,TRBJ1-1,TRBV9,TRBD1,TGTGCCAGCAGCGAACGACAGGGGGGACTCACTGAAGCTTTCTTT,CASSERQGGLTEAFF
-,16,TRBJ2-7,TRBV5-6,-,TGTGCCAGCAGCGGGGAAACGGACACATTCTCCTACGAGCAGTACTTC,CASSGETDTFSYEQYF
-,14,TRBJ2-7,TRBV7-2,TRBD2,TGTGCCAGCAGCTTAGTTTCTAGCGGGATCGAGCAGTACTTC,CASSLVSSGIEQYF
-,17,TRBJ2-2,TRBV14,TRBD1,TGTGCCAGCAGCCAAGATCCTGAACAGGGGGTCACCGGGGAGCTGTTTTTT,CASSQDPEQGVTGELFF
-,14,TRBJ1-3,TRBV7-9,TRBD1,TGTGCCAGCTCAGGACAGGTACGACGAGACACCATATATTTT,CASSGQVRRDTIYF
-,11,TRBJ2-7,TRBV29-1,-,TGCAGCGTTGATGAGGGCTACGAGCAGTACTTC,CSVDEGYEQYF
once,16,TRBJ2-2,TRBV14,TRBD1,TGTGCCAGCAGCCAGGGACAGTTCTTTCTAACCGGGGAGCTGTTTTTT,CASSQGQFFLTGELFF
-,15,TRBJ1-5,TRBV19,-,TGTGCCAGTATCCTAGGGGCAGCTCAATCATGGCCCCAGCATTTT,CASILGAAQSWPQHF
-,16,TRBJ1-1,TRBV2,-,TGTGCCAGCAGTGAAGCTCCTAGAATAATGAACACTGAAGCTTTCTTT,CASSEAPRIMNTEAFF
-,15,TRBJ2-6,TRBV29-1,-,TGCAGCGTTGAAGAGTATGGCTTTGGGGCCAACGTCCTGACTTTC,CSVEEYGFGANVLTF
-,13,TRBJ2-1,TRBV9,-,TGTGCCAGCAGCGTAGAGACTTACAATGAGCAGTTCTTC,CASSVETYNEQFF
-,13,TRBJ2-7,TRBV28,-,TGTGCCAGCAGACTACAGGGCTCCTACGAGCAGTACTTC,CASRLQGSYEQYF
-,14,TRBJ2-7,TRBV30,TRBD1,TGTGCCTGGAGTGCGACAGGGAGACGCTACGAGCAGTACTTC,CAWSATGRRYEQYF
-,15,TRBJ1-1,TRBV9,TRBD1,TGTGCCAGCAGCCCCTCGGGCAGGGGGCAGACTGAAGCTTTCTTT,CASSPSGRGQTEAFF
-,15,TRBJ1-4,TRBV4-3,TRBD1,TGCGCCAGCAGCCAACGACAGGGCGCCAATGAAAAACTGTTTTTT,CASSQRQGANEKLFF
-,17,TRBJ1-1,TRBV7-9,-,TGTTCCAGCAGCTTAGTAGCGGGTTCAGGGTTAGGGACTGAAGCTTTCTTT,CSSSLVAGSGLGTEAFF
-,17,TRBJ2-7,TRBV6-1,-,TGTGCCAGCAGTGAAGCCGACCCCAGGGGAAGCTCCTACGAGCAGTACTTC,CASSEADPRGSSYEQYF
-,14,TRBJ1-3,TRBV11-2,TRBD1,TGTGCCAGCAGCTTCGGGACAGGGGCGAACACCATATATTTT,CASSFGTGANTIYF
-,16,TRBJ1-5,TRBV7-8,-,TGTGCCAGCAGTTACCTAGGGGGACACATCAATCAGCCCCAGCATTTT,CASSYLGGHINQPQHF
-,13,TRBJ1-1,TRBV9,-,TGTGCCAGCAGCGACAGGGTCGACACTGAAGCTTTCTTT,CASSDRVDTEAFF
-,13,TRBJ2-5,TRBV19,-,TGTGCCAGTAGCCCTGAGGTAGGCGAGACCCAGTACTTC,CASSPEVGETQYF
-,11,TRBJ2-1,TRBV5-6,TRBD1,TGTGCCAGCACCTTTACAGGGGTTAAGTTCTTC,CASTFTGVKFF
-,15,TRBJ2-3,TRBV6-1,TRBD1,TGTGCCAGCAGATACGGACAGGCCAGGGCAGATACGCAGTATTTT,CASRYGQARADTQYF
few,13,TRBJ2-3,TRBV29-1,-,TGCAGCGTTGACGCGGATAGCACAGATACGCAGTATTTT,CSVDADSTDTQYF
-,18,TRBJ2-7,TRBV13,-,TGTGCCAGCAGCTTAAAAAGAGGCGGTGTGGGGGGGGGCCACGAGCAGTACTTC,CASSLKRGGVGGGHEQYF
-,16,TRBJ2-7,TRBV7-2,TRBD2,TGTGCCAGCAGCTTAGTCGCTAGCGGGGATTCCTACGAGCAGTACTTC,CASSLVASGDSYEQYF
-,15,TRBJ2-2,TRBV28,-,TGTGCCAGCAGTTTATTGCGACGGAACACCGGGGAGCAGTTTTTT,CASSLLRRNTGEQFF
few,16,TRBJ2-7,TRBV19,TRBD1,TGTGCCAGTAGTATTGGGGGGGGACAGGGATCCTACGAGCAGTACTTC,CASSIGGGQGSYEQYF
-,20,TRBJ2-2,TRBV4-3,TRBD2,TGCGCCAGCAGCCACCCGGGACTAGCGGCTCCAGGGACGGACACCGGGGAGCTGTTTTTT,CASSHPGLAAPGTDTGELFF